The 19 T cell receptor beta chains below all came from one sample that was sequenced in a study of cytomegalovirus exposure and HLA in healthy donors. A multiplex PCR was run with 60 Vbeta primers and 13 Jbeta primers. This table comes from immunoSEQ multiplex PCR, and its TCRdb copy is limited to in-frame clones, with some not included. The sample contains some 150,000 clones, 80% of which appear only once. Sample: PBMCs. These receptors originate from a man aged 25 to 40 in good health and CMV-seronegative.

J is TRBJ1-1 and V is TRBV19; 8 bases line up with TRBD1. The CDR3 has 16 amino acids. Trimming at V came to 10 bases and at J to 3 bases, leaving 16 bases not matched to a gene. Germline V gene sequence: CDR1 LNHDA, CDR2 SQIVND (reference sequence). The CDR3 is CATSWNPGTGDTEAFF. CDR3 nucleotide sequence: TGTGCCACTTCCTGGAATCCTGGGACAGGCGACACTGAAGCTTTCTTT. Full variable domain (rest looked up from reference TRBV19 and TRBJ1-1): DGGITQSPKYLFRKEGQNVTLSCEQNLNHDAMYWYRQDPGQGLRLIYYSQIVNDFQKGDIAEGYSVSREKKESFPLTVTSAQKNPTAFYLCATSWNPGTGDTEAFFGQGTRLTVV.

The chain couples TRBV27 to TRBJ1-5, with unresolved D. The CDR3 is 17 residues long. V was clipped by 7 bases and J by 1 base, with 20 bases between them. Per germline, CDR1 MNHEY and CDR2 SMNVEV (reference sequence). The CDR3, as DNA: TGTGCCAGCAACTCTTTATTAGAAATCAGGAGCAATCAGCCCCAGCATTTT. It specifies CASNSLLEIRSNQPQHF.

This chain uses TRBV5-4 with TRBJ2-5; 9 nucleotides align to TRBD2. CDR3 length equals 17 residues. In germline, CDR1 is SGHNT, CDR2 YYREEE (reference sequence). V was pared by 3 bases and J by 2 bases, with 11 bases of the junction left unmatched. CDR3 nucleotides: TGTGCCAGCAGCTCCTCCTTGAAGCGGGGGGTACAAGAGACCCAGTACTTC. Translating it yields CASSSSLKRGVQETQYF. The variable domain in full, with the rest retrieved from reference TRBV5-4 and TRBJ2-5, is ETGVTQSPTHLIKTRGQQVTLRCSSQSGHNTVSWYQQALGQGPQFIFQYYREEENGRGNFPPRFSGLQFPNYSSELNVNALELDDSALYLCASSSSLKRGVQETQYFGPGTRLLVL.

This clone has a single count. The chain couples TRBV19 to TRBJ1-3; D call uncertain. Trimming took off 5 bases at V and 4 bases at J, with 15 bases between the two ends. Germline CDR1 reads LNHDA; CDR2 reads SQIVND (reference sequence). CDR3 length: 15 residues. CDR3 amino acids: CASSLQFSSGNTIYF. CDR3 nucleotides: TGTGCCAGTAGTCTCCAGTTCTCGTCCGGAAACACCATATATTTT.

J is TRBJ2-1 and V is TRBV2; D is unclear. V was pared by 5 bases and J by 3 bases, with 5 bases between. Germline V gives CDR1 SNHLY, CDR2 FYNNEI. The CDR3 covers 12 residues. DNA for the CDR3: TGTGCCAGCAGTAACAGCTACAATGAGCAGTTCTTC. As protein: CASSNSYNEQFF.

This CDR3 reads CASSLGGGSNQPQHF. CDR3 sequence (DNA): TGTGCCAGCAGCCTGGGGGGTGGGAGCAATCAGCCCCAGCATTTT. This sequence joins TRBV6-5 and TRBJ1-5, with D possibly TRBD1 on 5 matching bases. The CDR3 sequence is 15 residues long. The V gene's germline CDR1 is MNHEY and CDR2 SVGAGI. Between the trimmed V and J ends, which lost 6 bases and 1 base, there was a span of 13 bases.

The chain recombines TRBV28 with TRBJ1-6; 8 bases map to TRBD1. The CDR3 is 18 residues long. V trimming: 4 bases; J trimming: 5 bases; junction bases outside the gene matches: 13. From germline, CDR1 is MDHEN and CDR2 SYDVKM. Here the CDR3 DNA reads TGTGCCAGCAGTTCACCCGGGGGACAGGTACGGGATAATTCACCCCTCCACTTT. It translates to CASSSPGGQVRDNSPLHF.

A note on this clone: Since the CDR3 does not end with the conserved phenylalanine or tryptophan, this likely comes from a read error. The rearrangement uses TRBV7-2 and TRBJ1-2; perhaps TRBD1 as D (5 bases). The CDR3 has 10 amino acids. V was trimmed by 5 bases and J by 11 bases, leaving 9 bases between them. Germline lookup yields CDR1 SGHTA and CDR2 FQGNSA. CDR3: CASSDSLYTL. The CDR3 DNA is TGTGCCAGCAGCGACAGCCTTTACACCCTC.

The CDR3 DNA reads as TGTGCCAGCAGAAGCCCCAACGCTGAGCAGTTCTTC. The encoded protein is CASRSPNAEQFF. The gene calls are TRBV28 and TRBJ2-1; D is ambiguous. This CDR3 has 12 amino acids. V was trimmed by 6 bases and J by 9 bases, leaving 12 bases between them. The germline V gene encodes CDR1 MDHEN and CDR2 SYDVKM.

The CDR3 DNA follows: TGTGCCAGCAGTGACTCTGGGACTAGCATCGAGCAGTACTTC. It encodes CASSDSGTSIEQYF. This chain uses TRBV6-4 with TRBJ2-7; 9 bases match TRBD2. This CDR3 comprises 14 residues. Looked up from germline, CDR1 is MRHNA and CDR2 is SNTAGT. With V trimmed by 0 bases and J by 6 bases, 3 bases remained unmatched.

The chain is built from TRBV28 and TRBJ1-3; 7 positions agree with TRBD1. In germline, CDR1 is MDHEN, CDR2 SYDVKM. The CDR3 spans 17 residues. V trimming: 4 bases; J trimming: 0 bases; junction bases outside the gene matches: 9. This CDR3 is CASSYGATGLSGNTIYF. The DNA of the CDR3 is TGTGCCAGCAGTTATGGGGCGACAGGGCTCTCTGGAAACACCATATATTTT. Looking up the rest from reference TRBV28 and TRBJ1-3 gives the full variable domain: DVKVTQSSRYLVKRTGEKVFLECVQDMDHENMFWYRQDPGLGLRLIYFSYDVKMKEKGDIPEGYSVSREKKERFSLILESASTNQTSMYLCASSYGATGLSGNTIYFGEGSWLTVV.

The chain recombines TRBV27 with TRBJ2-5; 7 bases map to TRBD1. The DNA end is more similar to TRBJ2-7, so the J call may be wrong. CDR3 length equals 14 residues. Germline CDR1 reads MNHEY; CDR2 reads SMNVEV (reference sequence). Here the CDR3 reads CASNSLGQFYEQYF. DNA for the CDR3: TGTGCCAGTAACTCGCTGGGACAGTTCTACGAGCAGTACTTC.

This clone was observed a handful of times. The chain uses TRBV10-3 and TRBJ1-2; D not resolved. Trimming took off 6 bases at V and 6 bases at J, with 17 bases between the two ends. CDR3 length equals 14 residues. CDR1 is ENHRY, CDR2 SYGVKD, per germline. CDR3 loop: CAISPTNRGNGYTF. CDR3 sequence (DNA): TGTGCCATCAGCCCAACCAATAGAGGTAATGGCTACACCTTC.

The chain is built from TRBV27 and TRBJ1-2; 8 bases match TRBD1. The CDR3 runs 14 residues. The V segment lost 4 bases and the J segment 8 bases; nucleotides outside the gene matches: 9. Germline lookup yields CDR1 MNHEY and CDR2 SMNVEV (reference sequence). CDR3 region: CASSSQTGDRGYTF. The CDR3 nucleotides read TGTGCCAGCAGTTCCCAGACAGGGGACAGGGGCTACACCTTC.

V usage is TRBV5-6 and J usage is TRBJ1-1, with D unresolved. The CDR3 has 14 residues. Germline-derived CDR1 and CDR2 are SGHDT and YYEEEE. V lost 2 bases, J lost 7 bases, and 15 bases lay in between. The CDR3 sequence: CASSLGLTGIEAFF. In nucleotides, the CDR3 is TGTGCCAGCAGCTTAGGGCTCACCGGGATTGAAGCTTTCTTT.

The gene calls are TRBV7-3 and TRBJ2-2; possible D gene TRBD2, 5 bases. Germline V gene lookup returns CDR1 SGHTA and CDR2 FQGTGA. V was clipped by 5 bases and J by 5 bases, with 9 bases between them. The CDR3 is made up of 13 amino acids. CDR3 in amino acids: CASSLPGTGELFF. The CDR3 DNA is TGTGCCAGCAGCCTTCCGGGGACCGGGGAGCTGTTTTTT.

Turning to this clone: Other DNA sequences of this sample code for an identical CDR3. The V call is TRBV5-1, the J call TRBJ1-3, with TRBD1 as a possible D gene (6 bases). CDR1 and CDR2 (germline): SGHRS, YFSETQ. V dropped 0 bases and J dropped 0 bases, with 22 bases sitting between them. This CDR3 is 20 amino acids long. The CDR3 DNA reads TGCGCCAGCAGCTTGGCCCTGAGACAGGCCACCGGATTCTCTGGAAACACCATATATTTT. As protein: CASSLALRQATGFSGNTIYF. The full variable domain, completed using reference TRBV5-1 and TRBJ1-3, is KAGVTQTPRYLIKTRGQQVTLSCSPISGHRSVSWYQQTPGQGLQFLFEYFSETQRNKGNFPGRFSGRQFSNSRSEMNVSTLELGDSALYLCASSLALRQATGFSGNTIYFGEGSWLTVV.

The rearrangement joins TRBV6-1 to TRBJ2-1; tentative D call: TRBD1 (5 bases). Germline CDR1 MNHNS, CDR2 SASEGT. The CDR3 contains 14 residues. Trimming cost V 11 bases and J 0 bases, with 14 bases left between them. The CDR3 region is CAGLTGSSYNEQFF. Here the CDR3 DNA reads TGTGCCGGCCTTACAGGTAGCTCCTACAATGAGCAGTTCTTC.

This clone occurred once. The V and J genes are TRBV28 and TRBJ2-1; the D gene is possibly TRBD1 (5 bases). Trimming removed 2 bases from V and 9 bases from J, with 8 bases in between. Looked up from germline, CDR1 is MDHEN and CDR2 is SYDVKM. CDR3 size: 12 residues. The CDR3 loop is CASSLGAGEQFF. The CDR3 DNA follows: TGTGCCAGCAGTTTAGGGGCCGGTGAGCAGTTCTTC.